One and the same sample provided the 18 T cell receptor beta chains below, sequenced in a study of T-cell reconstitution after alpha-beta-depleted transplantation in children. The TCRbeta library was prepared with unique molecular identifiers. Via MiXCR, TCRdb re-called the PCR reads, giving one row per CDR3 protein. In the table there are approximately 1,000,000 distinct CDR3 sequences, under 30% of which are singletons. Material: PBMCs, mostly from graft donor cells, obtained 360 days after TCRalphabeta/CD19-depleted stem cell transplant. These receptors were obtained from a boy younger than two who had a stem cell transplant for SCID, so the T cells may come from the graft donor.

The gene calls are TRBV6-1 and TRBJ1-2; 7 bases line up with TRBD1. J gave up 7 bases and V 6 bases, and 17 bases lay outside the gene matches. This CDR3 is 16 amino acids long. Germline lookup yields CDR1 MNHNS and CDR2 SASEGT. CDR3 region: CASRPGQAYSSLGYTF. The CDR3 nucleotides are TGTGCCAGCAGGCCCGGACAGGCTTACTCCTCGCTTGGCTACACCTTC.

Written as DNA, the CDR3 is TGCGCCAGCAGCCTAGGGACCCCACGGGGGAGCTCCTATAATTCACCCCTCCACTTT. Protein sequence: CASSLGTPRGSSYNSPLHF. The J gene is TRBJ1-6, the V gene TRBV5-1, with D possibly matching TRBD1 (5 bases). Looked up from germline, CDR1 is SGHRS and CDR2 is YFSETQ. The length of the CDR3 is 19 residues. Trimming removed 4 bases from V and 0 bases from J, with 20 bases in between.

J is TRBJ2-1 and V is TRBV5-1; D is unclear. V lost 0 bases and J lost 10, with 14 bases in between. Germline CDR1 is SGHRS and CDR2 is YFSETQ. This CDR3 is 14 amino acids long. CDR3 in DNA: TGCGCCAGCAGCTTGGGACTCCCCGCTGGGGAGCAGTTCTTC. Protein product: CASSLGLPAGEQFF.

The rearrangement joins TRBV4-2 to TRBJ2-2; D is unclear. The V end was cut by 0 bases, the J end by 6 bases, with 8 bases between. The V gene's germline CDR1 is LGHNA and CDR2 YNFKEQ. The CDR3 runs to 14 residues. The CDR3 loop reads CASSQDIAPGELFF. The CDR3 DNA reads as TGTGCCAGCAGCCAAGATATAGCCCCCGGGGAGCTGTTTTTT.

The chain combines TRBV5-1 with TRBJ2-1; 8 nucleotides line up with TRBD1. CDR3 length: 16 residues. V lost 0 bases, J lost 4 bases, and 6 bases stayed unmatched. Germline assignment: CDR1 SGHRS and CDR2 YFSETQ. The CDR3 here is CASSLAPGQVYNEQFF. The CDR3 DNA reads as TGCGCCAGCAGCTTGGCGCCGGGACAGGTGTACAATGAGCAGTTCTTC.

CDR3 amino acids: CAWSYGGAYNEQFF. CDR3 DNA sequence: TGTGCCTGGAGTTACGGCGGGGCCTACAATGAGCAGTTCTTC. The rearrangement links TRBV30 to TRBJ2-1, with D perhaps matching TRBD2 (6 bases). Germline-derived CDR1 and CDR2 are GTSNPN and SVGIG (reference sequence). V was trimmed by 2 bases and J by 2 bases, leaving 10 bases between them. The CDR3 is made up of 14 amino acids.

The rearrangement links TRBV10-3 to TRBJ2-3; D unclear. This CDR3 contains 15 residues. The V end was cut by 0 bases, the J end by 5 bases, with 12 bases between. Germline loops: CDR1 ENHRY, CDR2 SYGVKD. As DNA, the CDR3 is TGTGCCATCAGTGAGTCTGCCCGCTCTGGAGATACGCAGTATTTT. This codes for CAISESARSGDTQYF.

This chain joins TRBV5-1 and TRBJ1-6; the D is unclear. Germline lookup yields CDR1 SGHRS and CDR2 YFSETQ. The CDR3 extends over 14 amino acids. The V gene lost 0 bases and the J gene lost 13 bases, with 14 bases spanning the gap. The CDR3 DNA sequence: TGCGCCAGCAGCTTGGGGGTGGAGATAATGCCCCTCCACTTT. This gives the protein CASSLGVEIMPLHF.

V gene TRBV12-3 or TRBV12-4 combines with J gene TRBJ2-5, with TRBD2 matching over 11 bases. After removal of 5 bases from V and 10 bases from J, the junction contained 9 bases not matched to a gene. The CDR3 runs 14 residues. Here the CDR3 reads CASSPGVAGGSQYF. The CDR3 DNA follows: TGTGCCAGCAGTCCTGGGGTAGCGGGAGGGAGCCAGTACTTC.

This clonotype turned up a few times. The CDR3 region is CASRPGQFISGANVLTF. The CDR3 DNA reads TGCGCCAGCAGGCCGGGACAATTCATCTCTGGGGCCAACGTCCTGACTTTC. The chain carries TRBV5-1 and TRBJ2-6; D might be TRBD1 (6 bases). This CDR3 is 17 amino acids long. Trimming removed 5 bases at V and 0 bases at J, with 15 bases between. Germline V CDR1 and CDR2: SGHRS, YFSETQ. The variable domain in full, with the rest retrieved from reference TRBV5-1 and TRBJ2-6, is KAGVTQTPRYLIKTRGQQVTLSCSPISGHRSVSWYQQTPGQGLQFLFEYFSETQRNKGNFPGRFSGRQFSNSRSEMNVSTLELGDSALYLCASRPGQFISGANVLTFGAGSRLTVL.

This clonotype was observed a few times. V is TRBV20-1 and J is TRBJ2-1, with a tentative D call TRBD2 (6 bases). V lost 6 bases to trimming and J lost 0 bases, with 15 bases between them. Germline V gene data show CDR1 as DFQATT and CDR2 as SNEGSKA (reference sequence). There are 15 residues in the CDR3. The CDR3 sequence is CSAAGLQSSYNEQFF. In DNA, the CDR3 is TGCAGTGCCGCGGGACTCCAAAGCTCCTACAATGAGCAGTTCTTC.

The rearrangement uses TRBV5-1 and TRBJ2-7; D call uncertain. V was clipped by 4 bases and J by 2 bases, with 10 bases between them. This CDR3 region has 13 residues. The V gene's germline CDR1 is SGHRS and CDR2 YFSETQ. The chain's CDR3 is CASSTTATYEQYF. Written as DNA, the CDR3 is TGCGCCAGCAGCACCACGGCCACCTACGAGCAGTACTTC.

This chain joins TRBV20-1 and TRBJ2-7, with TRBD1 identical over 7 bases. V trimming: 6 bases; J trimming: 3 bases; junction bases outside the gene matches: 5. Germline lookup yields CDR1 DFQATT and CDR2 SNEGSKA (reference sequence). The CDR3 length is 12 residues. The CDR3 sequence: CSATGQFYEQYF. The DNA for the CDR3 is TGCAGTGCCACGGGACAGTTCTACGAGCAGTACTTC.

The chain combines TRBV2 with TRBJ2-7; 12 bases match TRBD2. The J segment lost 5 bases and the V segment lost 7 bases, leaving 9 bases of the junction unmatched. Germline CDR1 SNHLY, CDR2 FYNNEI. This CDR3 region has 15 residues. CDR3 loop: CASNKNRLAGDEQYF. CDR3 DNA sequence: TGTGCCAGCAATAAAAACCGACTAGCGGGGGACGAGCAGTACTTC.

The chain uses TRBV5-5 and TRBJ1-1, with 7 bases lining up with TRBD1. The germline V gene has CDR1 SGHKS and CDR2 YYEKEE (reference sequence). J lost 7 bases, V lost 2 bases, and 8 bases had no gene match. The CDR3 spans 14 residues. The CDR3 spells CASSFPGTANEAFF. The CDR3 region has the DNA TGTGCCAGCAGCTTCCCCGGGACAGCGAATGAAGCTTTCTTT.

The rearrangement uses TRBV7-3 and TRBJ2-3; 8 bases line up with TRBD1. This CDR3 comprises 16 residues. Unmatched junction bases numbered 14, after V lost 5 bases and J lost 7 bases. The germline V gene encodes CDR1 SGHTA and CDR2 FQGTGA. CDR3 nucleotide sequence: TGTGCCAGCAGCCTCCAGGACAGGGTTTGGGGAAATACGCAGTATTTT. Translated: CASSLQDRVWGNTQYF.

Regarding this clonotype: It is likely a read error, because the conserved phenylalanine at the end of the CDR3 is missing. The rearrangement uses TRBV4-3 and TRBJ1-2, with 7 bases fitting TRBD1. Germline V gene data show CDR1 as LGHNA and CDR2 as YSLEER. Losses at the gene ends were 0 bases for V and 7 bases for J; bases not matched to a gene: 11. This CDR3 spans 16 amino acids. The CDR3 DNA reads TGCGCCAGCAGCCAAGAAATGAGGGGGACAGCTTTTGGCTACACCTCC. Amino acid sequence: CASSQEMRGTAFGYTS.

The CDR3 is CSGATSGASYNEQFF. The CDR3 nucleotides are TGCAGCGGTGCAACTAGCGGCGCCTCCTACAATGAGCAGTTCTTC. The chain carries TRBV29-1 and TRBJ2-1, with 8 bases matching TRBD2. This CDR3 has 15 residues. J gave up 0 bases and V 7 bases, and 8 bases lay outside the gene matches. CDR1 SQVTM and CDR2 ANQGSEA come from the germline V gene.